The rows below give T cell receptor beta chains drawn from one sample of a study of T cells in Graves' hyperthyroidism and ophthalmopathy. In TCRdb, the multiplex PCR reads were re-called with MiXCR into one record per CDR3 protein. The profile shows about 420,000 distinct CDR3 sequences, roughly 15% of them singletons. The sequenced material came from blood. All receptors derive from a young woman with Graves' hyperthyroidism. The CDR3 runs from the conserved cysteine through the conserved F or W. A D gene is named only where the DNA matches it firmly. Size tells how often a clone was seen (once, few, many) or the class of an expanded clone, and some rows leave it out.

v_call	cdr3_length	j_call	clone_size	d_call	cdr3_nt	cdr3_aa
TRBV5-6	13	TRBJ1-2	many	TRBD1	TGTGCCAGCAGCTCCGGGACAGGGTTGGGCTACACCTTC	CASSSGTGLGYTF
TRBV5-4	17	TRBJ1-2	few	.	TGTGCCAGCAGCCCACCGACGACGGGAGTGGATAACTATGGCTACACCTTC	CASSPPTTGVDNYGYTF
TRBV7-9	14	TRBJ1-4	.	.	TGTGCCAGCAGTCTAGTTGAGACCAGGGAAAAACTGTTTTTT	CASSLVETREKLFF
TRBV28	14	TRBJ2-1	many	.	TGTGCCAGCAGTTTAGGATTTGAAATGCATGAGCAGTTCTTC	CASSLGFEMHEQFF
TRBV15	16	TRBJ1-5	few	TRBD1	TGTGCCACCAGAGTAAAGACAGGGCAGGGCAATCAGCCCCAGCATTTT	CATRVKTGQGNQPQHF
TRBV13	13	TRBJ2-7	few	.	TGTGCCAGCAGCGGAGGAGAAGGGTACGAGCAGTACTTC	CASSGGEGYEQYF
TRBV11-2	16	TRBJ2-2	.	TRBD1	TGTGCCAGCAGCCCGCCGGGACAGGGGGCCACCGGGGAGCTGTTTTTT	CASSPPGQGATGELFF
TRBV9	16	TRBJ2-3	many	.	TGTGCCAGCAGCTTGGAGGGGGGCCGCGGTTCAGATACGCAGTATTTT	CASSLEGGRGSDTQYF
TRBV11-2	14	TRBJ2-7	many	.	TGTGCCAGCAGCTTAGATTTGGGGCTATACGAGCAGTACTTC	CASSLDLGLYEQYF
TRBV10-3	13	TRBJ1-4	few	.	TGTGCCATCAGAGGGTGGGGGACTGAAAAACTGTTTTTT	CAIRGWGTEKLFF
TRBV29-1	19	TRBJ2-5	many	TRBD2	TGCAGCGTTGAACTAAATCCCCTTACTAGCGGCGGTTTTTTAGAGACCCAGTACTTC	CSVELNPLTSGGFLETQYF
TRBV5-1	14	TRBJ1-1	many	.	TGCGCCAGCAGCTTGGTGACAGGGAACACTGAAGCTTTCTTT	CASSLVTGNTEAFF
TRBV6-1	15	TRBJ2-3	.	TRBD1	TGTGCCAGCAGTGACTTAGGACAGGGCCGCAATACGCAGTATTTT	CASSDLGQGRNTQYF
TRBV12-3/TRBV12-4	13	TRBJ1-1	.	.	TGTGCCAGCAGGTTCAGGGAGAACACTGAAGCTTTCTTT	CASRFRENTEAFF
TRBV7-9	11	TRBJ1-1	.	.	TGTGCCAGCAGCTTACTGGCAGAAGCTTTCTTT	CASSLLAEAFF
TRBV27	16	TRBJ2-1	few	TRBD2	TGTGCCAGCAGCCTTCTACTAGCGCCTTCCTACAATGAGCAGTTCTTC	CASSLLLAPSYNEQFF
TRBV6-2/TRBV6-3	15	TRBJ2-7	.	TRBD2	TGTGCCAGCAGCTTAACTAGCGGGAGCGGATACGAGCAGTACTTC	CASSLTSGSGYEQYF
TRBV19	16	TRBJ1-2	few	TRBD1	TGTGCCAGTAGTATCTCAGGGGACAGGGACCCCTATGGCTACACCTTC	CASSISGDRDPYGYTF
TRBV19	13	TRBJ2-3	.	.	TGTGCCAGTAGACCCGAAGGGGTCAATACGCAGTATTTT	CASRPEGVNTQYF
TRBV29-1	14	TRBJ1-2	many	.	TGCAGCGTTGTACAGGGCGCCGCTAACTATGGCTACACCTTC	CSVVQGAANYGYTF
TRBV5-8	15	TRBJ2-1	few	.	TGTGCCAGCAGCTTCGACGGGACCTCCTACAATGAGCAGTTCTTC	CASSFDGTSYNEQFF